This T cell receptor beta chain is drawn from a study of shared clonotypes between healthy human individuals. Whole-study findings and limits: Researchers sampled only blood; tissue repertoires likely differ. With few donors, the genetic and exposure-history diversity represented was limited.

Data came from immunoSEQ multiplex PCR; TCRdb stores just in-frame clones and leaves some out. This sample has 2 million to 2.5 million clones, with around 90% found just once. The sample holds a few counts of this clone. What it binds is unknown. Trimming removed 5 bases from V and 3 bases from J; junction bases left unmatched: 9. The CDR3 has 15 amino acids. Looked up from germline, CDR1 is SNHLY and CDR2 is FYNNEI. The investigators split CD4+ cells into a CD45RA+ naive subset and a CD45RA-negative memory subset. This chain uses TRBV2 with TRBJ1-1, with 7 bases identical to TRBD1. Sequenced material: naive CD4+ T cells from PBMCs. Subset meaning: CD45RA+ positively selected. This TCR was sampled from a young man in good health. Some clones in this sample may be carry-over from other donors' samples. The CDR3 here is CASSLPGTVDTEAFF. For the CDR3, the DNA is TGTGCCAGCAGTCTTCCCGGGACAGTGGACACTGAAGCTTTCTTT. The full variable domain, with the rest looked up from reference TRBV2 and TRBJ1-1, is EPEVTQTPSHQVTQMGQEVILRCVPISNHLYFYWYRQILGQKVEFLVSFYNNEISEKSEIFDDQFSVERPDGSNFTLKIRSTKLEDSAMYFCASSLPGTVDTEAFFGQGTRLTVV.